These T cell receptor beta chains were read from a single sample in a study of radiotherapy plus CTLA-4 blockade in lung cancer. Data came from immunoSEQ multiplex PCR; TCRdb stores just in-frame clones and leaves some out. Here the sample spans tens of thousands of clones, 60% to 80% being singletons. Sequencing was performed on peripheral blood, taken from a patient treated with radiotherapy plus ipilimumab. These receptor sequences come from a human donor with non-small cell lung cancer whose response to radiotherapy plus ipilimumab could not be evaluated. Some clones in this sample may be carry-over from other donors' samples. Each CDR3 is given with its conserved first and last residue. A D gene is named only where the DNA matches it firmly. Clone size is stated in some rows and not others, as once, few, many or a class when expanded.

CDR3 | DNA | D | J | V | size
CASSQDSGGAYEQYF | TGTGCCAGCAGCCAAGATAGCGGGGGGGCCTACGAGCAGTACTTC | TRBD2 | TRBJ2-7 | TRBV9 | few
CASGEREGRGYTF | TGCGCCAGCGGCGAAAGGGAGGGTAGGGGCTACACCTTC | . | TRBJ1-2 | TRBV23-1 | .
CASSYSSRDGYTF | TGTGCCAGCAGTTATTCCTCCCGGGATGGCTACACCTTC | . | TRBJ1-2 | TRBV6-5 | .
CASSPGLAGGFGTDTQYF | TGTGCCAGCAGCCCGGGACTAGCGGGGGGGTTCGGGACAGATACGCAGTATTTT | TRBD2 | TRBJ2-3 | TRBV2 | .
CASSAPDRGVGEQYF | TGTGCCAGCAGCGCCCCGGACAGGGGGGTTGGAGAGCAGTACTTC | TRBD1 | TRBJ2-7 | TRBV9 | .
CASSLGGASYF | TGTGCCAGCAGCTTAGGCGGGGCGTCGTACTTC | . | TRBJ2-4 | TRBV7-2 | .
CASSPGTGDQGYGYTF | TGTGCCAGCTCACCCGGGACAGGGGACCAGGGGTATGGCTACACCTTC | TRBD1 | TRBJ1-2 | TRBV18 | .
CASSLSQQPAGSGDHNEQFF | TGTGCCAGCAGTTTATCGCAACAGCCGGCGGGGAGCGGGGACCACAATGAGCAGTTCTTC | TRBD2 | TRBJ2-1 | TRBV27 | .
CASSTYRDFVSPLHF | TGTGCCAGCAGCACCTATCGGGATTTTGTTTCACCCCTCCACTTT | . | TRBJ1-6 | TRBV21-1 | few
CASSQVLLAPASSYEQYF | TGCGCCAGCAGCCAAGTGTTGTTAGCCCCGGCCTCCTCCTACGAGCAGTACTTC | . | TRBJ2-7 | TRBV4-1 | .
CASSVSTGWRDTEAFF | TGTGCCAGCAGCGTATCAACAGGCTGGAGGGACACTGAAGCTTTCTTT | . | TRBJ1-1 | TRBV9 | .
CSARDRREAFF | TGCAGTGCTAGAGATCGCAGAGAAGCTTTCTTT | . | TRBJ1-1 | TRBV20-1 | .
CATSRGPSWGRETQYF | TGTGCCACCAGCAGAGGTCCATCTTGGGGGCGGGAGACCCAGTACTTC | . | TRBJ2-5 | TRBV15 | .
CASSEGSTGRVGAEAFF | TGTGCCAGCAGTGAAGGGAGTACAGGGCGGGTAGGGGCTGAAGCTTTCTTT | . | TRBJ1-1 | TRBV6-1 | few
CASSQLAGGFNEQFF | TGTGCCAGCAGCCAATTAGCGGGGGGGTTCAATGAGCAGTTCTTC | TRBD2 | TRBJ2-1 | TRBV11-2 | .
CASSLELGQGGTEAFF | TGTGCCAGCAGCTTAGAACTGGGACAGGGTGGCACTGAAGCTTTCTTT | TRBD1 | TRBJ1-1 | TRBV11-1 | .
CASRVTTVNYGYTF | TGCGCCAGCCGAGTTACAACAGTGAACTATGGCTACACCTTC | . | TRBJ1-2 | TRBV5-1 | once
CASSDRGGMETQYF | TGTGCCAGCAGTGACCGGGGGGGCATGGAGACCCAGTACTTC | TRBD2 | TRBJ2-5 | TRBV27 | few
CASSQDMTGSGDEQYF | TGCGCCAGCAGCCAAGATATGACAGGGTCGGGCGACGAGCAGTACTTC | TRBD1 | TRBJ2-7 | TRBV4-1 | .
CASSLGLLYRSYGYTF | TGTGCCAGCAGCTTAGGCCTATTATATAGGAGCTATGGCTACACCTTC | . | TRBJ1-2 | TRBV13 | .
CASYGEEESNEKLFF | TGTGCCAGCTACGGGGAGGAGGAATCTAATGAAAAACTGTTTTTT | . | TRBJ1-4 | TRBV18 | .
CASSQEGQVHQPQHF | TGCGCCAGCAGCCAAGAGGGACAGGTTCATCAGCCCCAGCATTTT | TRBD1 | TRBJ1-5 | TRBV4-1 | .
CASSRQGANTEAFF | TGTGCCAGCAGCCGACAGGGGGCGAACACTGAAGCTTTCTTT | TRBD1 | TRBJ1-1 | TRBV5-4 | .
CASTKAKGAVWGAYEQYF | TGTGCCAGCACCAAGGCAAAGGGGGCAGTTTGGGGGGCCTACGAGCAGTACTTC | . | TRBJ2-7 | TRBV5-6 | once
CASGGDRPQHF | TGTGCCAGCGGGGGGGACCGGCCCCAGCATTTT | . | TRBJ1-5 | TRBV6-1 | once
CASSLGTGWNQPQHF | TGTGCCAGCAGCCTTGGGACAGGGTGGAATCAGCCCCAGCATTTT | TRBD1 | TRBJ1-5 | TRBV7-9 | .
CASSGGLAGISYEQYF | TGTGCCAGCAGCGGGGGACTAGCGGGGATCTCCTACGAGCAGTACTTC | TRBD2 | TRBJ2-7 | TRBV5-4 | .
CASSPSGRENTEAFF | TGTGCCAGCTCACCAAGCGGGCGGGAAAACACTGAAGCTTTCTTT | . | TRBJ1-1 | TRBV18 | .
CASSYLRENTEAFF | TGTGCCAGCAGTTATCTGAGGGAGAACACTGAAGCTTTCTTT | . | TRBJ1-1 | TRBV6-6 | .
CASKRWAGPGLNTEAFF | TGTGCCAGCAAGCGGTGGGCTGGCCCCGGCCTGAACACTGAAGCTTTCTTT | . | TRBJ1-1 | TRBV27 | .
CASSYGGGDYGYTF | TGTGCCAGCAGTTACGGGGGAGGGGACTATGGCTACACCTTC | . | TRBJ1-2 | TRBV6-6 | few
CASTGTEYNEQFF | TGTGCCAGCACCGGGACAGAATACAATGAGCAGTTCTTC | TRBD1 | TRBJ2-1 | TRBV2 | .
CASSVSQDTEAFF | TGTGCCAGCAGCGTCTCCCAGGACACTGAAGCTTTCTTT | . | TRBJ1-1 | TRBV9 | .
CASSLSGGQVSPLHF | TGTGCCAGCAGTTTAAGCGGGGGGCAGGTATCACCCCTCCACTTT | . | TRBJ1-6 | TRBV28 | .
CASSYSGTTGGTQYF | TGTGCCAGCAGTTACAGTGGGACTACAGGAGGGACCCAGTACTTC | TRBD2 | TRBJ2-5 | TRBV6-6 | few
CAWTSGTPNYGYTF | TGTGCCTGGACCTCCGGGACACCTAACTATGGCTACACCTTC | . | TRBJ1-2 | TRBV30 | once
CASRDRDFSNEQFF | TGTGCCAGCAGGGATCGGGACTTCTCCAATGAGCAGTTCTTC | . | TRBJ2-1 | TRBV2 | .
CASSQGGTPYNEQFF | TGTGCCAGCAGCCAAGGCGGGACGCCATACAATGAGCAGTTCTTC | . | TRBJ2-1 | TRBV4-2 | few
CASSQALIETDTQYF | TGCGCCAGCAGCCAAGCACTAATCGAGACAGATACGCAGTATTTT | . | TRBJ2-3 | TRBV4-1 | .
CASSFGTDANTEAFF | TGTGCCAGCAGCTTCGGGACAGACGCTAACACTGAAGCTTTCTTT | TRBD1 | TRBJ1-1 | TRBV9 | .
CASSQGGNYGYTF | TGTGCCAGCAGCCAGGGGGGGAACTATGGCTACACCTTC | . | TRBJ1-2 | TRBV14 | few
CASSQETGAIGGYTF | TGCGCCAGCAGCCAGGAGACAGGGGCTATAGGTGGCTACACCTTC | TRBD1 | TRBJ1-2 | TRBV4-3 | few
CASSQTGTGGAYEQYF | TGTGCCAGCAGCCAAACCGGGACAGGGGGAGCCTACGAGCAGTACTTC | TRBD1 | TRBJ2-7 | TRBV4-2 | .
CASSRDRGGTGELFF | TGTGCCAGCAGTAGGGACAGGGGGGGCACCGGGGAGCTGTTTTTT | TRBD1 | TRBJ2-2 | TRBV2 | .
CASIDRGSNYGYTF | TGTGCCAGCATTGACAGAGGCTCAAACTATGGCTACACCTTC | . | TRBJ1-2 | TRBV6-5 | .
CASSYEFGVTYEQYF | TGTGCCAGCAGTTACGAGTTCGGGGTTACCTACGAGCAGTACTTC | . | TRBJ2-7 | TRBV6-5 | .
CASSQDTSGIVNEQFF | TGCGCCAGCAGCCAAGATACAAGCGGGATTGTGAATGAGCAGTTCTTC | TRBD2 | TRBJ2-1 | TRBV4-1 | .
CASSLGRGARQETQYF | TGTGCCAGCAGTTTAGGGCGGGGGGCCAGGCAAGAGACCCAGTACTTC | TRBD2 | TRBJ2-5 | TRBV28 | few
CASSYPGGANTGELFF | TGTGCCAGCAGTTACCCGGGAGGGGCGAACACCGGGGAGCTGTTTTTT | TRBD2 | TRBJ2-2 | TRBV6-5 | once
CASSLRAGYEQYF | TGTGCCAGCAGCTTAAGAGCAGGGTACGAGCAGTACTTC | . | TRBJ2-7 | TRBV11-2 | few
CASSYAGQGKEKLFF | TGTGCCAGCAGTTACGCCGGACAGGGCAAAGAAAAACTGTTTTTT | TRBD1 | TRBJ1-4 | TRBV6-5 | .
CASTGDTNTGELFF | TGTGCCAGCACAGGTGATACGAACACCGGGGAGCTGTTTTTT | . | TRBJ2-2 | TRBV2 | .
CASSPPDSSGANVLTF | TGTGCCAGCAGCCCCCCCGACAGCTCTGGGGCCAACGTCCTGACTTTC | . | TRBJ2-6 | TRBV11-1 | .
CASSRALTGSNSPLHF | TGCGCCAGCAGCCGGGCTTTGACAGGGAGTAATTCACCCCTCCACTTT | TRBD1 | TRBJ1-6 | TRBV4-1 | .